The entry below gives a single TCR beta chain sequence along with its context. The entry originates in a study of T cell changes during pregnancy in multiple sclerosis. The length of the CDR3 is 13 residues. Trimming removed 5 bases at V and 8 bases at J, with 15 bases between. CDR1 is SEHNR, CDR2 FQNEAQ, per germline (reference sequence). The table came from immunoSEQ multiplex PCR; TCRdb's copy has only in-frame clones and leaves some out. Among 38,000 or so clones, 90% were seen once, and the ten largest hold approximately 0.5%. V is TRBV7-9 and J is TRBJ1-1; tentative D call: TRBD1 (6 bases). The source is a female donor with multiple sclerosis, enrolled in a pregnancy study. The sample here was CD4+ T cells from peripheral blood mononuclear cells, taken in the second trimester of pregnancy. In DNA, the CDR3 is TGTGCCAGCAGCCAGGAGGCGGACAGAGAAGCTTTCTTT. Its translation: CASSQEADREAFF.